The 9 T cell receptor beta chains in this list originate from one sample, sequenced in a study of PD-1 blockade in classical Hodgkin lymphoma. Noted time point: cycle 4 day 1 (C4D1), after 5 to 7 weeks of nivolumab. Relapse after autologous stem cell transplantation occurred in every patient, and brentuximab vedotin exposure varied. Magnetic negative selection isolated CD8+ T cells from thawed PBMCs. Libraries were prepared by immunoSEQ multiplex PCR; TCRdb keeps only in-frame clonotypes and omits some of them. Of over a thousand clones listed, roughly 79% were seen once; the top ten hold roughly 40%. The sample was CD8+ T cells from blood, taken before the fourth cycle of nivolumab. Receptors originate from a human donor with classical Hodgkin lymphoma. The donor label of this sample is uncertain.

Judged by abundance, this clone is large. This rearrangement joins TRBV5-1 to TRBJ2-1, with D unclear. The CDR3 contains 15 residues. V was cut by 0 bases and J by 4 bases, with 11 bases left in between. The germline gives CDR1 SGHRS, CDR2 YFSETQ. The CDR3, as DNA: TGCGCCAGCAGCTTGGGGCCTTCCAGATACAATGAGCAGTTCTTC. Translating it yields CASSLGPSRYNEQFF.

V usage is TRBV5-6 and J usage is TRBJ2-7; 8 bases align to TRBD1. V shed 0 bases, J shed 5 bases, and the junction held 7 bases outside the gene matches. The CDR3 has 15 amino acids. Germline V lookup: CDR1 SGHDT, CDR2 YYEEEE. The CDR3 loop is CASSLEDRAINEQYF. The CDR3 coding sequence is TGTGCCAGCAGCTTGGAGGACAGGGCCATCAACGAGCAGTACTTC.

The chain is built from TRBV2 and TRBJ2-5; 12 bases are shared with TRBD2. Germline V gene lookup returns CDR1 SNHLY and CDR2 FYNNEI. CDR3 length: 19 residues. J lost 1 base, V lost 1 base, and 10 bases had no gene match. This CDR3 is CASSEVPPGLAGIQETQYF. CDR3 sequence (DNA): TGTGCCAGCAGTGAAGTTCCCCCAGGACTAGCGGGGATCCAAGAGACCCAGTACTTC.

The rearrangement uses TRBV19 and TRBJ2-5; unclear D gene. From germline, CDR1 is LNHDA and CDR2 SQIVND (reference sequence). CDR3 length: 13 amino acids. V was clipped by 1 base and J by 4 bases, with 7 bases between them. This CDR3 reads CASSIGHRETQYF. DNA for the CDR3: TGTGCCAGTAGTATAGGCCACCGAGAGACCCAGTACTTC. Combining the CDR3 with reference TRBV19 and TRBJ2-5 gives the whole variable domain DGGITQSPKYLFRKEGQNVTLSCEQNLNHDAMYWYRQDPGQGLRLIYYSQIVNDFQKGDIAEGYSVSREKKESFPLTVTSAQKNPTAFYLCASSIGHRETQYFGPGTRLLVL.

This chain joins TRBV5-6 and TRBJ1-6; D gene unclear. Germline V gives CDR1 SGHDT, CDR2 YYEEEE. V dropped 2 bases and J dropped 6 bases, with 9 bases sitting between them. The CDR3 has 14 amino acids. CDR3 coding DNA: TGTGCCAGCAGCTTTGGGTGGGGTAATTCACCCCTCCACTTT. It codes for CASSFGWGNSPLHF.

This rearrangement joins TRBV10-1 to TRBJ2-5, with a tentative D call TRBD1 (5 bases). The CDR3 is made up of 12 amino acids. Germline V gene data show CDR1 as WNHNN and CDR2 as SYGVQD (reference sequence). The V and J ends lost 6 bases and 5 bases respectively, with 10 bases between them. In nucleotides, the CDR3 is TGCGCCAGCAGCGACCCAGGGGAGACCCAGTACTTC. It is translated as CASSDPGETQYF.

The chain employs TRBV18 and TRBJ1-1; D uncertain. The CDR3 sequence is 15 residues long. From germline, CDR1 is KGHSH and CDR2 LQKENI. V lost 3 bases, J lost 0 bases, and 11 bases lay in between. This CDR3 is CASSPSDPMNTEAFF. For the CDR3, the DNA is TGTGCCAGCTCACCCTCGGATCCCATGAACACTGAAGCTTTCTTT.

The J gene is TRBJ2-5, the V gene TRBV4-2, with TRBD2 as a possible D gene (5 bases). Per the germline V gene, CDR1 is LGHNA and CDR2 is YNFKEQ. Between the trimmed V and J ends, which lost 5 bases and 3 bases, there was a span of 13 bases. The CDR3 spans 14 residues. In nucleotides, the CDR3 is TGTGCCAGCAGCTTCCCCCTAGCAGAAGAGACCCAGTACTTC. This codes for CASSFPLAEETQYF.

The chain employs TRBV4-1 and TRBJ1-2, with D perhaps matching TRBD1 (5 bases). Trimming removed 3 bases at V and 3 bases at J, with 11 bases between. The germline V gene encodes CDR1 MGHRA and CDR2 YSYEKL. This CDR3 region has 14 residues. The CDR3 bases are TGCGCCAGCAGCCACGGGACGGCTGACTATGGCTACACCTTC. This translates into CASSHGTADYGYTF.